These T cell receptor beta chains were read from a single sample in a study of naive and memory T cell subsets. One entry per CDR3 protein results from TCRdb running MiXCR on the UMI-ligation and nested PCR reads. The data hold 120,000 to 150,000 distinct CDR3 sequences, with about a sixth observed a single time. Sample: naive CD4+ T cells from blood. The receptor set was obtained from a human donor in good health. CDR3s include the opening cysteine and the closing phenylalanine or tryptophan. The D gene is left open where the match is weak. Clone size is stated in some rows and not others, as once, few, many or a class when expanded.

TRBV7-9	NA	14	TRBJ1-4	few	TGTGCCAGCAGCTTCGCGGGGGGAAATGAAAAACTGTTTTTT	CASSFAGGNEKLFF
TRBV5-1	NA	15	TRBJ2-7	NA	TGCGCCAGCACTACCGACGGGGGACCCCCCTACGAGCAGTACTTC	CASTTDGGPPYEQYF
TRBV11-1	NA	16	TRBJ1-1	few	TGTGCCAGCAGCCCGACGCCGGGGCAGGTAGGCACTGAAGCTTTCTTT	CASSPTPGQVGTEAFF
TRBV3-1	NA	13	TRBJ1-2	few	TGTGCCAGCAGCCAAGTCCCGAAGAATGGCTACACCTTC	CASSQVPKNGYTF
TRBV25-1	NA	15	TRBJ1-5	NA	TGTGCCAGCAGTGAAGGGCCGTTGGGCAATCAGCCCCAGCATTTT	CASSEGPLGNQPQHF
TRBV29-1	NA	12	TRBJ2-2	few	TGCAGCGGGGGGAGGAACACCGGGGAGCTGTTTTTT	CSGGRNTGELFF
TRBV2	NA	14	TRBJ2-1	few	TGTGCCAGCATAGTGAGACGAGCGGGCGTTGAGCAGTTCTTC	CASIVRRAGVEQFF
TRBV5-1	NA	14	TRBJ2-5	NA	TGCGCCAGCAGCTTGGCGGGACGGGAAGAGACCCAGTACTTC	CASSLAGREETQYF
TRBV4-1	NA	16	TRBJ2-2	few	TGCGCCAGCAGCCAAGGAGGGACACCGAACACCGGGGAGCTGTTTTTT	CASSQGGTPNTGELFF
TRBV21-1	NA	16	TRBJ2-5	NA	TGTGCCAGCAGCAAAGATGGGACAGGGCTCCAAGAGACCCAGTACTTC	CASSKDGTGLQETQYF
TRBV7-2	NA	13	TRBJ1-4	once	TGTGCCAGCAGCCCCGAGGGGAGGGAAAAACTGTTTTTT	CASSPEGREKLFF